This T cell receptor beta chain came from a study of CD8 T cells in ankylosing spondylitis. The study, taken as a whole, reports: As for the disease-linked clones, they showed a CD8+ phenotype and occurred at relatively low frequencies in peripheral blood. Within matched ankylosing spondylitis synovial fluid, disease-linked clones were reportedly significantly enriched. Earlier studies detected some motif variants in reactive arthritis synovial fluid and blood.

Molecular-barcoded quantitative 5'-RACE produced these TCR beta libraries. TCRdb passed the 5' RACE reads through MiXCR, listing each CDR3 protein once. The sample has under 300,000 distinct CDR3 sequences, less than 10% seen once. This CDR3 is built from 14 residues. Unmatched junction bases numbered 7, after V lost 5 bases and J lost 6 bases. CDR1 is MNHNS and CDR2 is SASEGT in the germline V gene. The table lists this clonotype with many counts. Its cognate antigen is unknown. This rearrangement joins TRBV6-1 to TRBJ1-2; the match to TRBD1 covers 9 bases. Sequencing input: blood, either unsorted or a sorted T cell fraction (not recorded which). The TCR was taken from a male donor with ankylosing spondylitis or in good health (not recorded which). CDR3 sequence reads: CASSRTRDRDGYTF. DNA of the CDR3: TGTGCCAGCAGTCGAACCCGGGACAGGGATGGCTACACCTTC.